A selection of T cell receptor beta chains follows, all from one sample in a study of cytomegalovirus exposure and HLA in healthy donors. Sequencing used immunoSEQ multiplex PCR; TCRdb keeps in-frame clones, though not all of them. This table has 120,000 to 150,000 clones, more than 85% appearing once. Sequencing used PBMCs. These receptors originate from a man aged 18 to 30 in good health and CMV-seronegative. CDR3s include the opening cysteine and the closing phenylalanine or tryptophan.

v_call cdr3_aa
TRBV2 CASSDGGANTGELFF
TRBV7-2 CASSPRTGYAEAFF
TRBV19 CASRWGGNQPQHF
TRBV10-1 CASSTGQGGYEQYF
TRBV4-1 CASSHRTSDPTGELFF
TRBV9 CASSGGQTNYGYTF
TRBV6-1 CASSPGGYEQYF
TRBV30 CAWSVGQRVGNSPLHF
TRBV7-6 CASSSGQLGEQYF
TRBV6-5 CASSSGLNEQFF
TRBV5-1 CASSAGTGVQPQHF
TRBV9 CASSVDRMDTGELFF
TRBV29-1 CSGSGHYTEAFF
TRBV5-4 CASSLDGTGYGYTF
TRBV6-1 CASSDFLRDSGNYGYTF
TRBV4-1 CASSLLGAEAFF
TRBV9 CASSVQGSSYEQYF
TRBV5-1 CASSGGGLAGVETQYF
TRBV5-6 CASSLERADTVRAYEQYF
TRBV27 CASSSLIDRGGTEAFF
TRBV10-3 CAIGTEQETQYF
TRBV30 CAWSHRAQTYGYTF
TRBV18 CASSRERTVGNTIYF
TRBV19 CASSIDRGLAQPQHF
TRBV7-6 CASSFLAPRAGGTFYEQYF
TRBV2 CASSRTEYEQYF
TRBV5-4 CASSPGLAGAALRETQYF
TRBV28 CASTTTGTGDHYGYTF
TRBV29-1 CSALGAGAYNEQFF
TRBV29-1 CSVRRGGIEQYF
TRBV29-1 CSVGGLGEKLFF
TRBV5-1 CASSDGTGDNEKLFF
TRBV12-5 CASAPLRGGSNEQFF
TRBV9 CASSVGGRTDTQYF
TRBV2 CASSGWGSGGLEETQYF
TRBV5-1 CASSNGQGTDTQYF
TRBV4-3 CASSTLGGTNEQFF
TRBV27 CASSPVSGNTIYF
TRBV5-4 CASSQGRSYNEQFF
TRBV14 CASSQATHYGYTF
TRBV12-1 CASSFCQRCYGYEQYF
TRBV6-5 CASSYSPTDSYGYTF
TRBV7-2 CASQDNVILGYTF
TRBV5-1 CASREGGGSGNNEQFF
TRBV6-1 CASSVRVGRNARSYNSPLHF
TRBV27 CASSLWKRPGIKNIQYF
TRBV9 CASSPNGGDFYGYTF
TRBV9 CASSDPQGSLETQYF
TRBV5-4 CASRRDELAGYTF
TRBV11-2 CASSSQVPTNSPLHF
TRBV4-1 CASSIGEVVEKLFF
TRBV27 CASSPGRGGELFF
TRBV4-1 CASEGPRGNEKLFF
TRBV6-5 CASRGTAPNQPQHF
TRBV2 CASKIQTGYGETQYF
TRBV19 CASIGGADTQYF
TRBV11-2 CASSLGGAGYGYTF
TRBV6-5 CASSSDRGNQPQHF
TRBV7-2 CASSLENFGLAGGEVTQYF